These T cell receptor beta chains were read from a single sample in a study of T cell responses to AZD1222 COVID-19 vaccine. Profiled with immunoSEQ multiplex PCR; TCRdb holds only in-frame clones, not every one. The table includes around 130,000 clones, around nine tenths detected once. Source: peripheral blood, taken on day 0 of AZD1222 vaccination. The receptors come from an adult in good health. Each CDR3 is given with its conserved first and last residue. The D gene is left open where the match is weak. Expanded clones are given a class, and other clones once, few, many or no size at all.

d_gene: TRBD1
v_gene: TRBV5-1
abundance: .
j_gene: TRBJ1-2
CDR3aa: CASSPEGQDYGYTF
CDR3nt: TGCGCCAGCAGCCCGGAGGGACAGGACTATGGCTACACCTTC

d_gene: .
v_gene: TRBV29-1
abundance: .
j_gene: TRBJ1-2
CDR3aa: CSVEWDFYGYTF
CDR3nt: TGCAGCGTTGAATGGGACTTTTATGGCTACACCTTC

d_gene: TRBD1
v_gene: TRBV5-4
abundance: .
j_gene: TRBJ1-2
CDR3aa: CASSFDRAGTYGYTF
CDR3nt: TGTGCCAGCAGCTTCGACAGGGCGGGTACCTATGGCTACACCTTC

d_gene: .
v_gene: TRBV13
abundance: .
j_gene: TRBJ1-2
CDR3aa: CASSYRVSYGYTF
CDR3nt: TGTGCCAGCAGCTACAGGGTTAGCTATGGCTACACCTTC

d_gene: .
v_gene: TRBV12-3/TRBV12-4
abundance: .
j_gene: TRBJ1-3
CDR3aa: CASSTGAGNTIYF
CDR3nt: TGTGCCAGCAGTACAGGTGCTGGAAACACCATATATTTT

d_gene: .
v_gene: TRBV6-5
abundance: .
j_gene: TRBJ2-7
CDR3aa: CASIDGVQVGEQYF
CDR3nt: TGTGCCAGCATCGACGGAGTACAGGTCGGCGAGCAGTACTTC

d_gene: .
v_gene: TRBV27
abundance: .
j_gene: TRBJ2-3
CDR3aa: CASSLSSTDTQYF
CDR3nt: TGTGCCAGCAGTTTATCGTCCACAGATACGCAGTATTTT

d_gene: TRBD1
v_gene: TRBV5-1
abundance: .
j_gene: TRBJ2-7
CDR3aa: CASSKATGFYEQYF
CDR3nt: TGCGCCAGCAGCAAAGCGACAGGGTTCTACGAGCAGTACTTC

d_gene: .
v_gene: TRBV5-1
abundance: .
j_gene: TRBJ1-2
CDR3aa: CASSYRDNGYTF
CDR3nt: TGCGCCAGCAGCTACCGGGACAATGGCTACACCTTC

d_gene: .
v_gene: TRBV4-1
abundance: .
j_gene: TRBJ1-2
CDR3aa: CASSQEAAKPGYTF
CDR3nt: TGCGCCAGCAGCCAAGAGGCCGCCAAACCTGGCTACACCTTC

d_gene: TRBD2
v_gene: TRBV7-9
abundance: .
j_gene: TRBJ2-3
CDR3aa: CASSLRGSSGADTQYF
CDR3nt: TGTGCCAGCAGCTTAAGGGGATCTAGCGGGGCAGATACGCAGTATTTT

d_gene: .
v_gene: TRBV12-3/TRBV12-4
abundance: few
j_gene: TRBJ1-5
CDR3aa: CASSSMWGQPQHF
CDR3nt: TGTGCCAGCAGTTCAATGTGGGGTCAGCCCCAGCATTTT

d_gene: .
v_gene: TRBV15
abundance: few
j_gene: TRBJ2-2
CDR3aa: CATSRVGTGELFF
CDR3nt: TGTGCCACCAGCAGAGTCGGGACCGGGGAGCTGTTTTTT

d_gene: .
v_gene: TRBV28
abundance: .
j_gene: TRBJ2-7
CDR3aa: CASSLGQYEQYF
CDR3nt: TGTGCCAGCAGTTTAGGGCAATACGAGCAGTACTTC

d_gene: .
v_gene: TRBV5-5
abundance: .
j_gene: TRBJ1-2
CDR3aa: CASSLAGGLANYGYTF
CDR3nt: TGTGCCAGCAGCTTGGCCGGCGGGTTGGCTAACTATGGCTACACCTTC

d_gene: .
v_gene: TRBV21-1
abundance: once
j_gene: TRBJ2-7
CDR3aa: CASSPRTGSSYEQYF
CDR3nt: TGTGCCAGCAGCCCACGGACAGGGAGCTCCTACGAGCAGTACTTC

d_gene: TRBD2
v_gene: TRBV3-1/TRBV3-2
abundance: .
j_gene: TRBJ2-7
CDR3aa: CASSPLGLADPYEQYF
CDR3nt: TGTGCCAGCAGCCCGTTGGGACTAGCGGATCCCTACGAGCAGTACTTC

d_gene: .
v_gene: TRBV25-1
abundance: few
j_gene: TRBJ1-1
CDR3aa: CASSGGVVAFF
CDR3nt: TGTGCCAGCAGTGGGGGCGTGGTAGCTTTCTTT

d_gene: TRBD1
v_gene: TRBV11-3
abundance: .
j_gene: TRBJ2-5
CDR3aa: CASSLQSRGHPQETQYF
CDR3nt: TGTGCCAGCAGCTTACAATCCAGGGGGCATCCGCAAGAGACCCAGTACTTC

d_gene: .
v_gene: TRBV19
abundance: .
j_gene: TRBJ2-7
CDR3aa: CASGPGTEPYEQYF
CDR3nt: TGTGCCAGTGGCCCCGGGACGGAACCCTACGAGCAGTACTTC

d_gene: .
v_gene: TRBV7-2
abundance: .
j_gene: TRBJ1-1
CDR3aa: CASSSGGIVSEAFF
CDR3nt: TGTGCCAGCAGCTCGGGGGGAATCGTGTCTGAAGCTTTCTTT

d_gene: .
v_gene: TRBV7-9
abundance: .
j_gene: TRBJ1-4
CDR3aa: CASSLFKGGGNEKLFF
CDR3nt: TGTGCCAGCAGCTTATTTAAGGGAGGTGGGAATGAAAAACTGTTTTTT

d_gene: TRBD2
v_gene: TRBV29-1
abundance: .
j_gene: TRBJ2-1
CDR3aa: CSVRGRGYNEQFF
CDR3nt: TGCAGCGTGCGGGGGAGGGGTTACAATGAGCAGTTCTTC

d_gene: TRBD2
v_gene: TRBV4-1
abundance: .
j_gene: TRBJ2-3
CDR3aa: CASSQGYPASGSTDTQYF
CDR3nt: TGCGCCAGCAGCCAAGGATATCCGGCTAGCGGGAGCACAGATACGCAGTATTTT

d_gene: .
v_gene: TRBV25-1
abundance: .
j_gene: TRBJ1-6
CDR3aa: CASSRAANNSPLHF
CDR3nt: TGTGCCAGCAGTCGTGCTGCTAATAATTCACCCCTCCACTTT

d_gene: .
v_gene: TRBV7-2
abundance: .
j_gene: TRBJ1-4
CDR3aa: CASSLVGEKLFF
CDR3nt: TGTGCCAGCAGCTTGGTTGGGGAAAAACTGTTTTTT

d_gene: .
v_gene: TRBV4-1
abundance: once
j_gene: TRBJ1-6
CDR3aa: CASRMSGSPLHF
CDR3nt: TGCGCCAGCAGGATGAGTGGGTCACCCCTCCACTTT

d_gene: TRBD1
v_gene: TRBV28
abundance: .
j_gene: TRBJ2-5
CDR3aa: CASSIRDRGVAETQYF
CDR3nt: TGTGCCAGCAGTATACGGGACAGAGGGGTCGCAGAGACCCAGTACTTC

d_gene: TRBD2
v_gene: TRBV5-1
abundance: .
j_gene: TRBJ2-7
CDR3aa: CASRPGTSGYYEQYF
CDR3nt: TGCGCCAGCAGGCCCGGGACTAGCGGCTACTACGAGCAGTACTTC

d_gene: TRBD1
v_gene: TRBV9
abundance: .
j_gene: TRBJ1-1
CDR3aa: CASSAVTGGVAEAFF
CDR3nt: TGTGCCAGCAGCGCCGTGACAGGGGGCGTAGCTGAAGCTTTCTTT

d_gene: .
v_gene: TRBV6-2/TRBV6-3
abundance: .
j_gene: TRBJ1-6
CDR3aa: CASSYSGYGGAGYNSPLHF
CDR3nt: TGTGCCAGCAGTTACTCGGGATATGGAGGGGCAGGCTATAATTCACCCCTCCACTTT

d_gene: TRBD2
v_gene: TRBV11-2
abundance: once
j_gene: TRBJ2-5
CDR3aa: CASSLGLAGGYETQYF
CDR3nt: TGTGCCAGCAGCTTAGGACTAGCGGGAGGGTACGAGACCCAGTACTTC

d_gene: TRBD1
v_gene: TRBV6-5
abundance: .
j_gene: TRBJ1-3
CDR3aa: CASSYRQGLGNTIYF
CDR3nt: TGTGCCAGCAGTTATAGACAGGGGCTTGGAAACACCATATATTTT

d_gene: TRBD1
v_gene: TRBV7-9
abundance: .
j_gene: TRBJ1-2
CDR3aa: CASSPARTGHGYTF
CDR3nt: TGTGCCAGCAGCCCCGCTAGGACAGGCCATGGCTACACCTTC

d_gene: .
v_gene: TRBV5-3
abundance: .
j_gene: TRBJ2-7
CDR3aa: CALRGPLEQYF
CDR3nt: TGTGCCCTCCGGGGCCCGCTCGAGCAGTACTTC

d_gene: .
v_gene: TRBV3-1/TRBV3-2
abundance: .
j_gene: TRBJ2-7
CDR3aa: CASSRRSSFGGEQYF
CDR3nt: TGTGCCAGCAGCCGAAGAAGCTCGTTTGGTGGCGAGCAGTACTTC

d_gene: .
v_gene: TRBV24-1
abundance: .
j_gene: TRBJ1-4
CDR3aa: CATWGGTNEKLFF
CDR3nt: TGTGCCACGTGGGGGGGTACTAATGAAAAACTGTTTTTT

d_gene: TRBD1
v_gene: TRBV25-1
abundance: .
j_gene: TRBJ2-7
CDR3aa: CASGTGVWEQYF
CDR3nt: TGTGCCAGCGGCACAGGGGTCTGGGAGCAGTACTTC

d_gene: .
v_gene: TRBV5-1
abundance: .
j_gene: TRBJ2-3
CDR3aa: CASSSEGGMAQYF
CDR3nt: TGCGCCAGCAGCTCGGAGGGGGGGATGGCGCAGTATTTT

d_gene: .
v_gene: TRBV6-5
abundance: .
j_gene: TRBJ1-2
CDR3aa: CASRTINYGYTF
CDR3nt: TGTGCCAGCAGGACAATTAACTATGGCTACACCTTC

d_gene: TRBD1
v_gene: TRBV7-2
abundance: .
j_gene: TRBJ1-4
CDR3aa: CASSLRDSPNEKLFF
CDR3nt: TGTGCCAGCAGCCTCCGGGACAGTCCTAATGAAAAACTGTTTTTT

d_gene: .
v_gene: TRBV7-9
abundance: few
j_gene: TRBJ1-2
CDR3aa: CASSLASMANYGYTF
CDR3nt: TGTGCCAGCAGCTTAGCCTCAATGGCGAACTATGGCTACACCTTC

d_gene: .
v_gene: TRBV5-6
abundance: .
j_gene: TRBJ1-5
CDR3aa: CASSLGAGIQSNQPQHF
CDR3nt: TGTGCCAGCAGCTTGGGGGCGGGGATTCAGAGCAATCAGCCCCAGCATTTT

d_gene: TRBD2
v_gene: TRBV4-1
abundance: .
j_gene: TRBJ2-3
CDR3aa: CASSHRTSSDTQYF
CDR3nt: TGCGCCAGCAGCCACCGGACTAGTTCAGATACGCAGTATTTT

d_gene: TRBD1
v_gene: TRBV5-4
abundance: few
j_gene: TRBJ2-7
CDR3aa: CASSSDRDTYEQYF
CDR3nt: TGTGCCAGCAGCTCTGACAGGGACACCTACGAGCAGTACTTC

d_gene: .
v_gene: TRBV28
abundance: .
j_gene: TRBJ1-1
CDR3aa: CASRHAGRPNTEAFF
CDR3nt: TGTGCCAGCAGACATGCGGGACGCCCGAACACTGAAGCTTTCTTT

d_gene: .
v_gene: TRBV4-1
abundance: .
j_gene: TRBJ2-5
CDR3aa: CASSQDPGASETQYF
CDR3nt: TGCGCCAGCAGCCAAGACCCGGGGGCAAGTGAGACCCAGTACTTC

d_gene: TRBD2
v_gene: TRBV2
abundance: .
j_gene: TRBJ2-7
CDR3aa: CASRVAGESYEQYF
CDR3nt: TGTGCCAGCAGGGTAGCGGGGGAATCCTACGAGCAGTACTTC

d_gene: .
v_gene: TRBV2
abundance: .
j_gene: TRBJ1-4
CDR3aa: CASRDVGLPNEKLFF
CDR3nt: TGTGCCAGCAGGGACGTCGGGTTGCCTAATGAAAAACTGTTTTTT

d_gene: .
v_gene: TRBV29-1
abundance: .
j_gene: TRBJ2-1
CDR3aa: CSVRVRGYNEQFF
CDR3nt: TGCAGCGTTCGCGTGAGGGGCTACAATGAGCAGTTCTTC

d_gene: .
v_gene: TRBV5-5
abundance: .
j_gene: TRBJ2-7
CDR3aa: CASSLGLKTIYEQYF
CDR3nt: TGTGCCAGCAGCTTGGGGCTTAAAACGATCTACGAGCAGTACTTC

d_gene: TRBD1
v_gene: TRBV5-1
abundance: .
j_gene: TRBJ1-6
CDR3aa: CASSSRGDSPLHF
CDR3nt: TGCGCCAGCAGCTCCAGGGGGGATTCACCCCTCCACTTT

d_gene: .
v_gene: TRBV5-8
abundance: once
j_gene: TRBJ2-7
CDR3aa: CASSVGTGNYEQYF
CDR3nt: TGTGCCAGCAGCGTCGGGACGGGGAACTACGAGCAGTACTTC

d_gene: .
v_gene: TRBV5-1
abundance: few
j_gene: TRBJ1-1
CDR3aa: CASSLVGSGGTEAFF
CDR3nt: TGCGCCAGCAGCTTGGTAGGGTCGGGGGGCACTGAAGCTTTCTTT

d_gene: .
v_gene: TRBV5-1
abundance: .
j_gene: TRBJ2-2
CDR3aa: CASSSRAGLNTGELFF
CDR3nt: TGCGCCAGCAGCTCAAGGGCAGGGCTTAACACCGGGGAGCTGTTTTTT

d_gene: TRBD1
v_gene: TRBV6-2/TRBV6-3
abundance: .
j_gene: TRBJ1-2
CDR3aa: CASCQGQGVLHGYTF
CDR3nt: TGTGCCAGCTGCCAGGGGCAGGGGGTTCTCCATGGCTACACCTTC

d_gene: TRBD1
v_gene: TRBV12-5
abundance: .
j_gene: TRBJ2-1
CDR3aa: CASGLGGLYNEQFF
CDR3nt: TGTGCTAGTGGTTTAGGGGGCCTATACAATGAGCAGTTCTTC

d_gene: TRBD2
v_gene: TRBV4-1
abundance: .
j_gene: TRBJ2-2
CDR3aa: CASSLRTSGRTGTGELFF
CDR3nt: TGCGCCAGCAGCCTCCGGACTAGCGGGAGAACGGGTACCGGGGAGCTGTTTTTT

d_gene: TRBD2
v_gene: TRBV11-3
abundance: .
j_gene: TRBJ2-3
CDR3aa: CASSLAGGGASDTQYF
CDR3nt: TGTGCCAGCAGCTTAGCTGGCGGGGGGGCTTCAGATACGCAGTATTTT

d_gene: .
v_gene: TRBV15
abundance: .
j_gene: TRBJ1-5
CDR3aa: CATSARRLGNQPQHF
CDR3nt: TGTGCCACCAGCGCCCGGCGGCTGGGCAATCAGCCCCAGCATTTT